These 18 T cell receptor beta chains share one sample of origin, sequenced in a study of blood T cells in healthy people across ages. Primed by a sample-barcoded 5' primer and a J-beta primer mix, a second PCR proceeded for about 6 to 11 cycles. MiXCR, run by TCRdb on the 5' RACE reads, gives a single entry per CDR3 protein. The sample consists of more than 500,000 distinct CDR3 sequences, approximately 26% of them appearing once. These data were also reused for a study on T cells of mothers and their children.

The source material was blood. Receptors originate from a boy aged 2 to 10 in good health.

This clonotype was counted a few times. V gene TRBV18 combines with J gene TRBJ1-2; D is ambiguous. The length of the CDR3 is 14 residues. V lost 2 bases, J lost 3 bases, and 10 bases lay in between. CDR1 is KGHSH, CDR2 LQKENI, per germline. CDR3 nucleotide sequence: TGTGCCAGCTCACCAGGGCCCCGGGACTATGGCTACACCTTC. This translates into CASSPGPRDYGYTF.

This clonotype was found a few times. This chain joins TRBV30 and TRBJ2-2; D is perhaps TRBD2 (7 bases). The CDR3 spans 14 residues. The germline CDR1 and CDR2 sequences are GTSNPN and SVGIG (reference sequence). Trimming cost V 8 bases and J 2 bases, with 15 bases left between them. CDR3 bases: TGTGCCCGGCGGGGGCCTACCAACACCGGGGAGCTGTTTTTT. Translated: CARRGPTNTGELFF.

There are a few counts of this clonotype. This sequence joins TRBV6-2 or TRBV6-3 and TRBJ1-5; 8 positions agree with TRBD1. There are 15 residues in the CDR3. V lost 5 bases, J lost 1 base, and 4 bases stayed unmatched. CDR1 is MNHEY and CDR2 is SVGEGT in the germline V gene. CDR3 in DNA: TGTGCCAGCAGTCTACAGGGGGGCAGCAATCAGCCCCAGCATTTT. This codes for CASSLQGGSNQPQHF.

This clonotype was recorded a few times. The chain links TRBV29-1 to TRBJ1-2, with 7 bases aligning to TRBD1. Germline lookup yields CDR1 SQVTM and CDR2 ANQGSEA. V lost 6 bases, J lost 2 bases, and 6 bases stayed unmatched. The CDR3 covers 13 residues. CDR3 DNA sequence: TGCAGCGTAACCCCGGGACAGAACTATGGCTACACCTTC. It encodes CSVTPGQNYGYTF.

The V gene is TRBV6-5, the J gene TRBJ2-3; 8 nucleotides match TRBD2. The CDR3 sequence is 17 residues long. In germline, CDR1 is MNHEY, CDR2 SVGAGI. Germline trimming cut 0 bases from V and 2 bases from J; bases unmatched to any gene: 7. The CDR3, as DNA: TGTGCCAGCAGTTACTCTCGTAGCGGGGCGTACACAGATACGCAGTATTTT. It is translated as CASSYSRSGAYTDTQYF.

The rearrangement uses TRBV4-3 and TRBJ2-1; the match to TRBD2 covers 12 bases. The CDR3 contains 18 residues. V gave up 4 bases and J gave up 4 bases; unmatched junction bases: 11. CDR1 and CDR2 (germline): LGHNA, YSLEER. The CDR3 region is CASSRRLAGAGGYNEQFF. Here the CDR3 DNA reads TGCGCCAGCAGCCGACGACTAGCGGGAGCGGGCGGGTACAATGAGCAGTTCTTC.

This clonotype was detected a few times. The V gene is TRBV7-2, the J gene TRBJ2-5; perhaps D is TRBD1 or TRBD2 (5 bases each). The end of the DNA fits TRBJ2-7 better, so the J call may be wrong. CDR3 length: 13 amino acids. Germline CDR1 SGHTA, CDR2 FQGNSA. CDR3 nucleotide sequence: TGTGCCAGCAGTCCGGGACCCAAAGACGAGCAGTACTTC. It yields the protein CASSPGPKDEQYF.

Here the CDR3 reads CASSSALTSGENIQYF. Here the CDR3 DNA reads TGTGCCAGCAGCTCTGCCCTGACTAGCGGAGAAAACATTCAGTACTTC. The V and J genes are TRBV5-4 and TRBJ2-4; 9 bases agree with TRBD2. The V gene's germline CDR1 is SGHNT and CDR2 YYREEE (reference sequence). This CDR3 has 16 residues. V was pared by 3 bases and J by 5 bases, with 9 bases of the junction left unmatched.

The rearrangement uses TRBV6-5 and TRBJ2-1; D might be TRBD1 or TRBD2, each matching 5 bases. Trimming removed 7 bases from V and 5 bases from J, with 12 bases in between. Germline CDR1 MNHEY, CDR2 SVGAGI. The CDR3 consists of 13 residues. Here the CDR3 DNA reads TGTGCCAGCACTCGGGGCCACGACAATGAGCAGTTCTTC. The encoded protein is CASTRGHDNEQFF.

This chain uses TRBV10-2 with TRBJ2-3; TRBD2 matches 10 bases. Per germline, CDR1 WSHSY and CDR2 SAAADI. The CDR3 spans 17 residues. V lost 4 bases to trimming and J lost 0 bases; unmatched junction nucleotides: 7. This CDR3 is CASSGLLAGLSTDTQYF. The CDR3 DNA reads as TGCGCCAGCAGTGGGTTACTAGCGGGACTCAGCACAGATACGCAGTATTTT.

This clonotype was counted only a few times. V usage is TRBV9 and J usage is TRBJ2-3; 12 bases match TRBD2. This CDR3 has 16 residues. Germline loops: CDR1 SGDLS, CDR2 YYNGEE. The trim removed 1 base at V and 5 bases at J, leaving 5 bases unmatched. Here the CDR3 reads CASSVTTGLAGDTQYF. Here the CDR3 DNA reads TGTGCCAGCAGCGTAACAACGGGACTAGCGGGAGATACGCAGTATTTT.

This CDR3 reads CASGAAFDRNGELFF. The CDR3 region has the DNA TGTGCTAGTGGTGCCGCCTTCGACAGAAACGGGGAGCTGTTTTTT. This chain joins TRBV12-5 and TRBJ2-2; maybe TRBD1 (5 bases). Germline V CDR1 and CDR2: LGHNT, FRNRAP. This CDR3 has 15 residues. Trimming took off 5 bases at V and 7 bases at J, with 17 bases between the two ends.

This clonotype was seen a few times. The genes are TRBV19 and TRBJ1-2, with a possible D match to TRBD1 (5 bases). There are 13 residues in the CDR3. Trimming cost V 5 bases and J 3 bases, with 10 bases left between them. From germline, CDR1 is LNHDA and CDR2 SQIVND (reference sequence). CDR3 nucleotide sequence: TGTGCCAGTAGTGCCGACAGATACTATGGCTACACCTTC. The encoded protein is CASSADRYYGYTF.

This clonotype was counted between two and nine times. The J gene is TRBJ2-2, the V gene TRBV24-1, with 8 bases matching TRBD1. There are 15 residues in the CDR3. The V gene end was trimmed by 2 bases and the J gene end by 6 bases; junction bases not matched to a gene: 4. CDR1 and CDR2 (germline): KGHDR, SFDVKD. CDR3 region: CATSDSGTGPGELFF. For the CDR3, the DNA is TGTGCCACCAGTGATTCCGGGACAGGCCCCGGGGAGCTGTTTTTT.

As DNA, the CDR3 is TGCAGTGCTAGAGACAGGGGATACACAGATACGCAGTATTTT. Translation gives CSARDRGYTDTQYF. The chain has TRBV20-1 and TRBJ2-3, with D possibly matching TRBD1 (6 bases). The CDR3 is made up of 14 amino acids. V shed 0 bases and J shed 2 bases, with 9 bases lying between them. Germline V gene lookup returns CDR1 DFQATT and CDR2 SNEGSKA (reference sequence).

In this sample, this clonotype turned up a few times. The chain uses TRBV6-6 and TRBJ1-5; D uncertain. V gave up 0 bases and J gave up 9 bases, with 12 bases separating them. CDR3 size: 14 residues. Germline V gene sequence: CDR1 MNHNY, CDR2 SVGAGI (reference sequence). In DNA form, the CDR3 reads TGTGCCAGCAGTTACTCGGCCCCCATCCGGCCCCAGCATTTT. Translating it yields CASSYSAPIRPQHF.

This clonotype was seen more than once but under ten times. The J gene is TRBJ1-6, the V gene TRBV7-9; 10 bases fit TRBD1. Germline assignment: CDR1 SEHNR and CDR2 FQNEAQ (reference sequence). The CDR3 consists of 18 residues. With 5 bases clipped from V and 6 bases from J, the junction kept 13 bases outside the gene matches. CDR3 nucleotides: TGTGCCAGCAGCACAGAGGGGGGACAGGGGCCTTTTAATTCACCCCTCCACTTT. Translating it yields CASSTEGGQGPFNSPLHF.

There are a few counts of this clonotype. V is TRBV20-1 and J is TRBJ1-3, with D maybe TRBD1 (6 bases). CDR3 size: 14 residues. Germline CDR1 DFQATT, CDR2 SNEGSKA (reference sequence). V was shortened by 6 bases and J by 0 bases, with 12 bases between the two germline ends. CDR3 sequence reads: CSALRQDSGNTIYF. CDR3 coding DNA: TGCAGTGCACTTCGACAGGACTCTGGAAACACCATATATTTT.